Below, 21 T cell receptor beta chains from the same sample are listed, as sequenced in a study of identical twins. In TCRdb, the 5' RACE reads were re-called with MiXCR into one record per CDR3 protein. The sample yields 450,000 to 650,000 distinct CDR3 sequences, approximately 14% seen once. A further study also used this sample, focusing on yellow fever vaccine responses in identical twins.

Sequenced: CD4+ T cells sorted from blood. These receptors originate from a woman aged 18-29 years in good health.

The rearrangement links TRBV15 to TRBJ2-3; 7 bases match TRBD2. The CDR3 loop spans 17 amino acids. Germline CDR1 LNHNV, CDR2 YYDKDF (reference sequence). V shed 1 base and J 6 bases; nucleotides not matched to a gene: 13. The CDR3 DNA reads TGTGCCACCAGCAGAGGAAGAGTGGCGGGAGATCGGGATACGCAGTATTTT. Residues: CATSRGRVAGDRDTQYF.

The chain recombines TRBV24-1 with TRBJ1-5; no reliable D call. This CDR3 has 13 amino acids. Trimming shortened V by 4 bases and J by 3 bases, and 6 bases separated the two germline ends. Germline CDR1 and CDR2: KGHDR and SFDVKD. The CDR3 protein is CATSDTVNQPQHF. In DNA, the CDR3 is TGTGCCACCAGTGACACGGTCAATCAGCCCCAGCATTTT.

This chain uses TRBV20-1 with TRBJ2-2; TRBD1 matches at 9 bases. Germline CDR1 and CDR2: DFQATT and SNEGSKA (reference sequence). V shed 6 bases, J shed 1 base, and the junction held 6 bases outside the gene matches. The CDR3 is made up of 15 amino acids. CDR3 sequence: CSAKDRGKNTGELFF. The CDR3 nucleotides are TGCAGTGCAAAGGACAGGGGAAAGAACACCGGGGAGCTGTTTTTT.

There are a few counts of this clonotype. This chain connects TRBV13 to TRBJ1-3, with 7 nucleotides matching TRBD1. The germline V gene has CDR1 PRHDT and CDR2 FYEKMQ (reference sequence). This CDR3 is 15 amino acids long. The V segment lost 3 bases and the J segment 4 bases; nucleotides outside the gene matches: 6. The CDR3 here is CASSLGDRVGNTIYF. In DNA form, the CDR3 reads TGTGCCAGCAGCTTGGGAGACAGGGTCGGAAACACCATATATTTT. The variable domain in full, with the rest retrieved from reference TRBV13 and TRBJ1-3, is AAGVIQSPRHLIKEKRETATLKCYPIPRHDTVYWYQQGPGQDPQFLISFYEKMQSDKGSIPDRFSAQQFSDYHSELNMSSLELGDSALYFCASSLGDRVGNTIYFGEGSWLTVV.

This clonotype has more than one count but fewer than ten. The V and J genes are TRBV7-9 and TRBJ2-3; 7 positions match TRBD2. The germline gives CDR1 SEHNR, CDR2 FQNEAQ (reference sequence). The V segment lost 5 bases and the J segment 6 bases; nucleotides outside the gene matches: 17. The length of the CDR3 is 17 residues. The CDR3 DNA reads TGTGCCAGCAGCCCGCGGACTAGAGGGCATGATCGGGATACGCAGTATTTT. The encoded protein is CASSPRTRGHDRDTQYF.

This chain links TRBV20-1 with TRBJ2-4; 7 bases line up with TRBD1. The junction had 8 bases not matched to a gene; V was cut back by 7 bases and J by 5 bases. CDR1 and CDR2 (germline): DFQATT, SNEGSKA (reference sequence). CDR3 length: 13 residues. The CDR3 loop is CSVPDRTQNIQYF. The CDR3 nucleotides are TGCAGTGTTCCGGACAGGACTCAAAACATTCAGTACTTC.

The genes are TRBV10-3 and TRBJ2-1; the D is unclear. The germline gives CDR1 ENHRY, CDR2 SYGVKD. This CDR3 has 16 amino acids. V lost 4 bases to trimming and J lost 2 bases, with 15 bases between them. The CDR3 nucleotides are TGTGCCATCAGTGTGGAAGAGCGTAGCCCCTACAATGAGCAGTTCTTC. Translated: CAISVEERSPYNEQFF.

There are a few counts of this clonotype. J is TRBJ2-5 and V is TRBV10-3; 11 nucleotides line up with TRBD2. Germline CDR1 is ENHRY and CDR2 is SYGVKD. CDR3 length: 15 amino acids. V shed 8 bases and J 7 bases; nucleotides not matched to a gene: 12. CDR3 in DNA: TGTGCCATCGGAACGACTAGCGGGGAGTTTGGGACCCAGTACTTC. Amino acid sequence: CAIGTTSGEFGTQYF.

This clonotype came up a few times. This chain connects TRBV29-1 to TRBJ1-3; maybe TRBD1 (5 bases). V lost 4 bases to trimming and J lost 6 bases, with 16 bases between them. This CDR3 comprises 14 residues. Germline V CDR1 and CDR2: SQVTM, ANQGSEA. The CDR3 nucleotides read TGCAGCGTTGTAGTCAGGGCGGTGGAAAACACCATATATTTT. As protein: CSVVVRAVENTIYF.

CDR3 nucleotides: TGTGCCAGCAGCGTGGGAGGGATCACAGATACGCAGTATTTT. Translation gives CASSVGGITDTQYF. The chain is built from TRBV9 and TRBJ2-3; 7 bases are a match to TRBD2. V lost 2 bases, J lost 2 bases, and 2 bases stayed unmatched. The CDR3 extends over 14 amino acids. Germline lookup yields CDR1 SGDLS and CDR2 YYNGEE.

This clonotype was seen ten or more times. V is TRBV9 and J is TRBJ2-3; 12 nucleotides line up with TRBD2. The CDR3 has 16 residues. Trimming at V came to 0 bases and at J to 2 bases, leaving 1 base not matched to a gene. The germline gives CDR1 SGDLS, CDR2 YYNGEE. CDR3 coding DNA: TGTGCCAGCAGCGTAGGACTAGCGGGAGTCACAGATACGCAGTATTTT. This encodes CASSVGLAGVTDTQYF.

J is TRBJ2-7 and V is TRBV4-1; 11 nucleotides agree with TRBD2. V lost 0 bases to trimming and J lost 0 bases; unmatched junction nucleotides: 10. Germline CDR1 and CDR2: MGHRA and YSYEKL. This CDR3 comprises 19 residues. The DNA for the CDR3 is TGCGCCAGCAGCCAAGAAGTCTTGACTAGCGGGACGAGCTCCTACGAGCAGTACTTC. Translation: CASSQEVLTSGTSSYEQYF.

This chain joins TRBV12-3 or TRBV12-4 and TRBJ2-7; D may be TRBD1 or TRBD2 (5 bases each). The CDR3 covers 14 residues. Between the trimmed V and J ends, which lost 7 bases and 1 base, there was a span of 14 bases. CDR3 bases: TGTGCCAGCACCTTGGGGGAGACTTCCTACGAGCAGTACTTC. As protein: CASTLGETSYEQYF.

V and J are TRBV10-3 and TRBJ2-2; 9 bases are shared with TRBD1. The ends lost 6 bases at V and 7 bases at J; junction bases unmatched: 6. Germline CDR1 and CDR2: ENHRY and SYGVKD. The CDR3 covers 14 residues. In nucleotides, the CDR3 is TGTGCCATCAGCCCGGGACAGGGAAACGGGGAGCTGTTTTTT. Residues: CAISPGQGNGELFF.

V usage is TRBV7-3 and J usage is TRBJ2-2; TRBD2 matches at 11 bases. The germline CDR1 and CDR2 sequences are SGHTA and FQGTGA. V gave up 2 bases and J gave up 4 bases; unmatched junction bases: 3. This CDR3 has 16 amino acids. CDR3: CASSLGGLAGTGELFF. DNA for the CDR3: TGTGCCAGCAGCTTAGGAGGACTAGCGGGCACCGGGGAGCTGTTTTTT.

This clonotype has more than one count but fewer than ten. CDR3 protein: CASSQWTDNEQFF. CDR3 bases: TGTGCCAGCAGCCAATGGACGGACAATGAGCAGTTCTTC. This sequence joins TRBV4-2 and TRBJ2-1; D unclear. V lost 2 bases and J 5 bases, leaving 7 bases between the germline ends. The CDR3 sequence is 13 residues long. CDR1 LGHNA and CDR2 YNFKEQ come from the germline V gene.

This chain links TRBV12-3 or TRBV12-4 with TRBJ2-7, with 9 bases fitting TRBD2. J was trimmed by 3 bases and V by 6 bases; bases with no gene match: 15. The CDR3 has 17 amino acids. CDR3 coding DNA: TGTGCCAGCAGGAGCGAACGGGCGGGAGGGCGAAACTACGAGCAGTACTTC. Its protein is CASRSERAGGRNYEQYF.

The chain is built from TRBV20-1 and TRBJ2-1, with TRBD1 matching 7 bases. The CDR3 is 13 amino acids. V gave up 4 bases and J gave up 4 bases; unmatched junction bases: 4. CDR1 and CDR2 (germline): DFQATT, SNEGSKA (reference sequence). The CDR3 DNA reads TGCAGTGCTAAAACAGGGGTTTACAATGAGCAGTTCTTC. This translates into CSAKTGVYNEQFF.

In its sample, this clonotype was seen a few times. V is TRBV28 and J is TRBJ2-2, with 12 nucleotides matching TRBD2. The CDR3 covers 16 residues. Germline V gene data show CDR1 as MDHEN and CDR2 as SYDVKM. V was pared by 4 bases and J by 7 bases, with 7 bases of the junction left unmatched. CDR3: CASSSGTSGPSGELFF. The DNA for the CDR3 is TGTGCCAGCAGTTCCGGGACTAGCGGGCCCAGCGGGGAGCTGTTTTTT. Based on the CDR3 plus reference TRBV28 and TRBJ2-2, the full variable domain is DVKVTQSSRYLVKRTGEKVFLECVQDMDHENMFWYRQDPGLGLRLIYFSYDVKMKEKGDIPEGYSVSREKKERFSLILESASTNQTSMYLCASSSGTSGPSGELFFGEGSRLTVL.

This clonotype was found a few times. The chain recombines TRBV7-3 with TRBJ2-1; 7 bases agree with TRBD1. V dropped 5 bases and J dropped 7; count of bases not matched to a gene: 2. Germline values: CDR1 SGHTA, CDR2 FQGTGA. CDR3 size: 12 residues. The CDR3 DNA sequence: TGTGCCAGCAGCCCGACAGGGAATGAGCAGTTCTTC. Its protein is CASSPTGNEQFF.

The chain joins TRBV4-1 to TRBJ1-4; possibly TRBD1 for D (5 bases). Deletions cut 1 base from V and 8 bases from J, with 11 bases between. The CDR3 covers 14 residues. Germline V lookup: CDR1 MGHRA, CDR2 YSYEKL. The CDR3 DNA reads as TGCGCCAGCAGCCAAGTCAGGGTTGGAGAAAAACTGTTTTTT. It is translated as CASSQVRVGEKLFF.